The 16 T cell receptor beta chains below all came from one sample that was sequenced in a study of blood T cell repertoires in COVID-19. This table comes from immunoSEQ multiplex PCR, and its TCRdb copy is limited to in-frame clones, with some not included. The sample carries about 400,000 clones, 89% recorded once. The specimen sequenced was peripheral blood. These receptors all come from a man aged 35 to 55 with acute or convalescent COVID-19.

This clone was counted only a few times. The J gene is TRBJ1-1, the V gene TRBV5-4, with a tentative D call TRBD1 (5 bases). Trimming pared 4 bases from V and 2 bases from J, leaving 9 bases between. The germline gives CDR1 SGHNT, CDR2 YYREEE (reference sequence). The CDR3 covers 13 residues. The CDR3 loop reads CASSGGFNTEAFF. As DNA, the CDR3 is TGTGCCAGCAGCGGGGGGTTCAACACTGAAGCTTTCTTT.

CDR3 amino acids: CASSEVAGHGNTIYF. The CDR3 bases are TGTGCCAGCAGTGAAGTCGCAGGGCACGGAAACACCATATATTTT. The chain couples TRBV6-1 to TRBJ1-3; TRBD1 might be the D (5 bases). Trimming took off 1 base at V and 4 bases at J, with 11 bases between the two ends. The CDR3 sequence is 15 residues long. CDR1 and CDR2 from the germline V gene are MNHNS and SASEGT.

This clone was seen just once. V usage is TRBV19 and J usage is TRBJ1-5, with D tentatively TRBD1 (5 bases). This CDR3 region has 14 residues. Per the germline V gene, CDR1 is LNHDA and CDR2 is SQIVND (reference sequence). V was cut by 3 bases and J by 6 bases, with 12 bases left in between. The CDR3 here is CASSIAGWSQPQHF. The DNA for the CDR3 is TGTGCCAGTAGTATCGCAGGGTGGAGTCAGCCCCAGCATTTT.

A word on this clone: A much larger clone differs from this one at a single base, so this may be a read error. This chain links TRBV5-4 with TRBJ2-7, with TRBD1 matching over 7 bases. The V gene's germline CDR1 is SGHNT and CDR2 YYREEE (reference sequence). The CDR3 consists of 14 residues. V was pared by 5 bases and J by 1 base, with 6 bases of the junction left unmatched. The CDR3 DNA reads TGTGCCAGCAGTTTAGGGACAGCGTCCTACGAGCAGTACTTC. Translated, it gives CASSLGTASYEQYF.

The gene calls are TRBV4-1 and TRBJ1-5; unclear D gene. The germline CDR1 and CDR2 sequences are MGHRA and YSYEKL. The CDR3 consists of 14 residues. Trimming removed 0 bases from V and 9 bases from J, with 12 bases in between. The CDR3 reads CASSQDNGGRPQHF. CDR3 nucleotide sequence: TGCGCCAGCAGCCAAGATAACGGTGGGAGGCCCCAGCATTTT.

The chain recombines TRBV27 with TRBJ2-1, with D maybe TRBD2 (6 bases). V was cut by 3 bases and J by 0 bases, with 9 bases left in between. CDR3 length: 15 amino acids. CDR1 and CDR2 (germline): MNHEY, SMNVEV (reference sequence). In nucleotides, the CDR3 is TGTGCCAGCAGTTTTGGGGGGAGCTCCTACAATGAGCAGTTCTTC. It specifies CASSFGGSSYNEQFF.

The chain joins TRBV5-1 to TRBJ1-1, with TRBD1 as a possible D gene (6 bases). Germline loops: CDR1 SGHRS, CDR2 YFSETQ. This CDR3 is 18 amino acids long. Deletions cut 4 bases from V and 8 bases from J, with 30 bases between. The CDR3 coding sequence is TGCGCCAGCAGCCGCAATCGACAGGCCGGCGACCCAAAACGGGAAGCTTTCTTT. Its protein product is CASSRNRQAGDPKREAFF.

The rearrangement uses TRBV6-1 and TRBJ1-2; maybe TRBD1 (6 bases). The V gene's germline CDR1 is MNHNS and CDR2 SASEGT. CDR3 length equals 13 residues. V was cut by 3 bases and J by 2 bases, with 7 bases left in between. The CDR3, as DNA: TGTGCCAGCAGTGATACAGGGAACTATGGCTACACCTTC. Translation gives CASSDTGNYGYTF.

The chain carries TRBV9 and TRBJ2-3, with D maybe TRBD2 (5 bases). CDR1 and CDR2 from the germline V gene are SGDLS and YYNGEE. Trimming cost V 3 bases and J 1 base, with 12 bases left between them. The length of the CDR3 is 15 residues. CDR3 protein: CASSADWTGTDTQYF. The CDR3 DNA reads TGTGCCAGCAGCGCTGATTGGACTGGCACAGATACGCAGTATTTT.

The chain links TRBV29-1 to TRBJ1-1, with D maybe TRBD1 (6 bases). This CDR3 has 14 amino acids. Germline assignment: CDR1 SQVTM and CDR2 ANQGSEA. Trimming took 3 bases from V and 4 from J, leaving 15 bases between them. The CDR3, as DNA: TGCAGCGTTGATACACAGGGTGTGGGCACTGAAGCTTTCTTT. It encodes CSVDTQGVGTEAFF.

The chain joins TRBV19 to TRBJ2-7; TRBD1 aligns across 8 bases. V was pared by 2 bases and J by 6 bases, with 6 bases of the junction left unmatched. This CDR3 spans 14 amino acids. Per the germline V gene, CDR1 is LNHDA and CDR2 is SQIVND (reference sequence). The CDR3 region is CASSITGGNREQYF. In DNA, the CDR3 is TGTGCCAGTAGTATAACAGGGGGGAATCGCGAGCAGTACTTC.

In DNA form, the CDR3 reads TGCGCCAGCAGCCCAACAGGGGGCGGTGGCTACACCTTC. Amino acids: CASSPTGGGGYTF. The chain combines TRBV4-1 with TRBJ1-2, with 9 bases identical to TRBD1. The length of the CDR3 is 13 residues. Trimming removed 4 bases from V and 7 bases from J; junction bases left unmatched: 4. In germline, CDR1 is MGHRA, CDR2 YSYEKL.

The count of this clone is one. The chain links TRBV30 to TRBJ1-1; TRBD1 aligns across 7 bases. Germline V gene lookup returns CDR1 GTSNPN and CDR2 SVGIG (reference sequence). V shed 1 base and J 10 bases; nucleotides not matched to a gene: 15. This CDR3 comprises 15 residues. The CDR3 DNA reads TGTGCCTGGAGTGAAGGGCCGGGACAGTTTGTTGCAGCTTTCTTT. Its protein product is CAWSEGPGQFVAAFF.

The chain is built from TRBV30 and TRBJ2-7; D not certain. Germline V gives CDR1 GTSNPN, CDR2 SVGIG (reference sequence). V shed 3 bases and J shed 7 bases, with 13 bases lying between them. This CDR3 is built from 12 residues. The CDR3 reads CAWREMGLEQYF. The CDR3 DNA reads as TGTGCCTGGAGGGAGATGGGTTTAGAGCAGTACTTC.

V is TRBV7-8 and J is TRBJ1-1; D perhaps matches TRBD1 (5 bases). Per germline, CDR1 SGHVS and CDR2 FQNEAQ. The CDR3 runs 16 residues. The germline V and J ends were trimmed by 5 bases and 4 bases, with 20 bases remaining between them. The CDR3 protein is CASSHPDLRGGTEAFF. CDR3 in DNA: TGTGCCAGCAGCCACCCAGACCTTCGGGGGGGCACTGAAGCTTTCTTT.

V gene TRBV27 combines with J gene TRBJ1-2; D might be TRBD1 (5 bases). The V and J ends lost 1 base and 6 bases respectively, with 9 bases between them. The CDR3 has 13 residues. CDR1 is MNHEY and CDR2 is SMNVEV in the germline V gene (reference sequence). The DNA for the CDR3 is TGTGCCAGCAGTTTATACGGAGGGGATGGCTACACCTTC. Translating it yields CASSLYGGDGYTF.